This paragraph covers one T cell receptor (beta chain) sequence. Its antigen is unidentified. These data are taken from a study of Ad26.COV2.S vaccination and SARS-CoV-2 variants. Study results and limitations: From the TCR breadth and depth analyses, total T cell responses may have been underestimated.

The CDR3 spans 17 residues. J gave up 0 bases and V 5 bases, and 10 bases lay outside the gene matches. The V gene's germline CDR1 is SGHAT and CDR2 FQNNGV. The method was immunoSEQ multiplex PCR; TCRdb's version includes in-frame clones alone and lacks a portion of them. The data hold 300,000 to 350,000 clones, with almost 90% observed a single time. Documented treatment: some 20 received Ad26.COV2.S at low or high dose, single or two shots; roughly 5 received placebo; per-sample allocation not given. It was on day 63 after the first vaccine or placebo injection that samples were taken. The chain combines TRBV11-2 with TRBJ2-1, with 7 bases matching TRBD1. The source is a person aged 18 to 65 who received the Ad26.COV2.S COVID-19 vaccine or a placebo. This specimen consisted of peripheral blood, obtained in a trial of Ad26.COV2.S vaccine versus placebo. CDR3 nucleotides: TGTGCCAGCAGCCCTCCTCCCGGGACAGCCTCCTACAATGAGCAGTTCTTC. It specifies CASSPPPGTASYNEQFF. The full variable domain, with the rest looked up from reference TRBV11-2 and TRBJ2-1, is EAGVAQSPRYKIIEKRQSVAFWCNPISGHATLYWYQQILGQGPKLLIQFQNNGVVDDSQLPKDRFSAERLKGVDSTLKIQPAKLEDSAVYLCASSPPPGTASYNEQFFGPGTRLTVL.